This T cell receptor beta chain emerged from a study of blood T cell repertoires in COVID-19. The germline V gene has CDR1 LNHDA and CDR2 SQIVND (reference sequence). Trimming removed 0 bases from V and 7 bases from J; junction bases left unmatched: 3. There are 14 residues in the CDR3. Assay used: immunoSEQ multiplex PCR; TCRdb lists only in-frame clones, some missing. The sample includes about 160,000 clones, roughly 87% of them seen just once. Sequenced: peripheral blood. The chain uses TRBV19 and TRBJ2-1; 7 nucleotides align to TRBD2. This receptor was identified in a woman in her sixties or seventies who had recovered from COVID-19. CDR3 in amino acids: CASSIDSSGNEQFF. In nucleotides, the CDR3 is TGTGCCAGTAGTATAGATTCTAGCGGTAATGAGCAGTTCTTC. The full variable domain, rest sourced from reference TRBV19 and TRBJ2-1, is DGGITQSPKYLFRKEGQNVTLSCEQNLNHDAMYWYRQDPGQGLRLIYYSQIVNDFQKGDIAEGYSVSREKKESFPLTVTSAQKNPTAFYLCASSIDSSGNEQFFGPGTRLTVL.